This note documents a single T cell receptor (beta chain) sequence. Germline V gene sequence: CDR1 SNHLY, CDR2 FYNNEI. CDR3 size: 16 residues. Losses at the gene ends were 7 bases for V and 4 bases for J; bases not matched to a gene: 6. This entry comes from a study of blood T cell repertoires in COVID-19. Study-wide context: Nucleic acid was either cDNA or gDNA, and it came from T cells, B-cell-depleted T cells, or PBMCs.

Before being deemed recovered, Cohort 3 donors had two negative PCRs, clearance, or symptom resolution. This table comes from immunoSEQ multiplex PCR, and its TCRdb copy is limited to in-frame clones, with some not included. This sample has 160,000 or so clones; around 82% occur once, and the top ten carry 4.5% to 7.5%. The rearrangement joins TRBV2 to TRBJ2-1; 14 positions agree with TRBD2. The clonotype was recovered from a man between 35 and 55 years old who had recovered from COVID-19. The material sequenced was PBMCs or T cells enriched from blood (not recorded which). The CDR3 nucleotides read TGTGCCAGCATTGAGGGACTAGCGGGGGAGTACAATGAGCAGTTCTTC. It encodes CASIEGLAGEYNEQFF.